This T cell receptor (beta chain) comes out of a study of blood T cell repertoires in COVID-19. TCRdb's copy holds only in-frame clones and misses some; the assay was immunoSEQ multiplex PCR. This sample has some 150,000 clones, with approximately 82% found just once. The specimen was peripheral blood. The sequence was collected from a woman in her forties or fifties with acute or convalescent COVID-19.

The CDR3 DNA reads TGCAGTGCTAGAGAGGCAGATGGCTACACCTTC. Protein product: CSAREADGYTF. This chain joins TRBV20-1 and TRBJ1-2; the D is unclear. CDR1 and CDR2 (germline): DFQATT, SNEGSKA (reference sequence). V gave up 0 bases and J gave up 6 bases, with 5 bases separating them. The CDR3 is made up of 11 amino acids.